In this sample, the clone carrying this T cell receptor beta chain turned up once. The antigen is unknown. This specimen comes from a study of T cell responses to AZD1222 COVID-19 vaccine. Germline CDR1 WNHNN, CDR2 SYGVQD (reference sequence). The CDR3 has 14 residues. V shed 8 bases, J shed 6 bases, and the junction held 8 bases outside the gene matches. Overall study results and limits: The span of vaccine-associated CD4 TCRs extended across spike, with dominance at 160-218 and 743-854. Females outnumbered males among donors, who were mostly white British; clonal diversity was possibly underestimated.

Sequenced by immunoSEQ multiplex PCR; TCRdb stores in-frame clones only, minus some. The repertoire has around 130,000 clones, 75% to 95% of them found once; the top ten carry under 2%. Here the sequenced sample was peripheral blood, taken 28 days after the second AZD1222 dose. The J gene is TRBJ1-1, the V gene TRBV10-1; 11 bases line up with TRBD1. This TCR derives from an adult who received the AZD1222 COVID-19 vaccine. The CDR3, as DNA: TGCGCCAGCCGTGGACAGGGGGCAGGGGCTGAAGCTTTCTTT. Translation: CASRGQGAGAEAFF.